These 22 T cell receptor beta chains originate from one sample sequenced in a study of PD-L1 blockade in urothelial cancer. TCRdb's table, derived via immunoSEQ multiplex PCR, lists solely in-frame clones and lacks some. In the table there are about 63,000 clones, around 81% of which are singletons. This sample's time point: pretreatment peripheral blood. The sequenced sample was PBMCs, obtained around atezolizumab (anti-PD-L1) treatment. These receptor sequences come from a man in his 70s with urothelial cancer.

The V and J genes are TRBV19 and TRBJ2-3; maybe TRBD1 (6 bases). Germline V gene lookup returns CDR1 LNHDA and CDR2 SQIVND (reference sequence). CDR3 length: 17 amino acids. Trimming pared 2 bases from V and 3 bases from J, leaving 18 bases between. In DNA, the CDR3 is TGTGCCAGTAGTATAATAAGGTCAGACAGGAAAACAGATACGCAGTATTTT. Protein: CASSIIRSDRKTDTQYF. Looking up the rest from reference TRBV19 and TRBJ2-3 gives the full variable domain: DGGITQSPKYLFRKEGQNVTLSCEQNLNHDAMYWYRQDPGQGLRLIYYSQIVNDFQKGDIAEGYSVSREKKESFPLTVTSAQKNPTAFYLCASSIIRSDRKTDTQYFGPGTRLTVL.

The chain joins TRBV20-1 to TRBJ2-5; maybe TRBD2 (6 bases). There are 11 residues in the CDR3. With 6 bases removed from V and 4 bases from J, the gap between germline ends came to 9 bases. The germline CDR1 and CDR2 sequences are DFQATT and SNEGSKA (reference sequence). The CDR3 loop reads CSAPLAETQYF. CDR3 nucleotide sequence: TGCAGTGCCCCACTAGCAGAGACCCAGTACTTC.

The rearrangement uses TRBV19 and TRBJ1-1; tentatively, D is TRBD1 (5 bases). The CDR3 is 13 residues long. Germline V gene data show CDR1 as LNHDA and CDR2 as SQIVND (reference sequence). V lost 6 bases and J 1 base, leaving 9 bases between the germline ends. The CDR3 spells CASRVQGNTEAFF. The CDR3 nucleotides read TGTGCCAGTAGGGTGCAGGGGAACACTGAAGCTTTCTTT.

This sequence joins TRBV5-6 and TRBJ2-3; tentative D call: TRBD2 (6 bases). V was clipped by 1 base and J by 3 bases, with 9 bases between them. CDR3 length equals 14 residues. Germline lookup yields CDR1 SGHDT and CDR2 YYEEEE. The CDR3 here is CASSLTSGTDTQYF. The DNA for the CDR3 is TGTGCCAGCAGCTTGACGAGCGGGACAGATACGCAGTATTTT.

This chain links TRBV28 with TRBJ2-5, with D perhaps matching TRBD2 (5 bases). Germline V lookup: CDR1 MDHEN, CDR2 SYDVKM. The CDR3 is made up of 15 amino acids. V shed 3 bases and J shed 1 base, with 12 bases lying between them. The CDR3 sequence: CASSLRVASQETQYF. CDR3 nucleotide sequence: TGTGCCAGCAGTTTGAGGGTTGCGTCCCAAGAGACCCAGTACTTC.

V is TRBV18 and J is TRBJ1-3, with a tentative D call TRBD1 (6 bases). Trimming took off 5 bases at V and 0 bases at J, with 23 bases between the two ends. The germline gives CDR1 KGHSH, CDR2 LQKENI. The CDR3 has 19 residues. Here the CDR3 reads CASSMDSSSLLSSGNTIYF. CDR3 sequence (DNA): TGTGCCAGCTCAATGGACAGCTCGTCCCTACTTTCCTCTGGAAACACCATATATTTT. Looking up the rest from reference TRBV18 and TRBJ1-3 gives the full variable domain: NAGVMQNPRHLVRRRGQEARLRCSPMKGHSHVYWYRQLPEEGLKFMVYLQKENIIDESGMPKERFSAEFPKEGPSILRIQQVVRGDSAAYFCASSMDSSSLLSSGNTIYFGEGSWLTVV.

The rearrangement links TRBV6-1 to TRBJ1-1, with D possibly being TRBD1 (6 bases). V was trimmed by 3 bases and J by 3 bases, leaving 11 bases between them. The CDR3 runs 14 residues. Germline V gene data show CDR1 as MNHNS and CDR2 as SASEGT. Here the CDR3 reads CASSDRRGYTEAFF. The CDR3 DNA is TGTGCCAGCAGTGATCGCAGGGGCTACACTGAAGCTTTCTTT.

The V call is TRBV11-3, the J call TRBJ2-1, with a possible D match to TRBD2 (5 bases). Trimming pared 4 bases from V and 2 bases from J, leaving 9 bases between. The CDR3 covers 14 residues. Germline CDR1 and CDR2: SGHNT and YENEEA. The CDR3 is CASSSDLTYNEQFF. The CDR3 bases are TGTGCCAGCAGCTCGGACTTAACCTACAATGAGCAGTTCTTC.

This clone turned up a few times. The CDR3 loop is CASSSRQIYGYTF. In nucleotides, the CDR3 is TGTGCCAGTAGTAGCCGACAGATCTATGGCTACACCTTC. V is TRBV19 and J is TRBJ1-2, with D maybe TRBD1 (5 bases). This CDR3 is built from 13 residues. Germline V gives CDR1 LNHDA, CDR2 SQIVND (reference sequence). V was shortened by 4 bases and J by 4 bases, with 10 bases between the two germline ends.

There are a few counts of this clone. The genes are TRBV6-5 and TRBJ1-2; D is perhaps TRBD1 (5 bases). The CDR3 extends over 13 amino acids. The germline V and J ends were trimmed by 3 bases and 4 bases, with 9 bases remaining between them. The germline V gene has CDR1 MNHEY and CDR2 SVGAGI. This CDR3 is CASSYSGGYGYTF. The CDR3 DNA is TGTGCCAGCAGTTATTCGGGGGGCTATGGCTACACCTTC.

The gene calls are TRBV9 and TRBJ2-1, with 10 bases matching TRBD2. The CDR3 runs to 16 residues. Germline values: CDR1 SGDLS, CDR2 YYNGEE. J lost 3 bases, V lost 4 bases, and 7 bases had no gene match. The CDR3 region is CASSITGTSDYNEQFF. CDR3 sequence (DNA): TGTGCCAGCAGCATCACCGGGACTAGCGACTACAATGAGCAGTTCTTC. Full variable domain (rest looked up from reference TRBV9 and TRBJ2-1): DSGVTQTPKHLITATGQRVTLRCSPRSGDLSVYWYQQSLDQGLQFLIQYYNGEERAKGNILERFSAQQFPDLHSELNLSSLELGDSALYFCASSITGTSDYNEQFFGPGTRLTVL.

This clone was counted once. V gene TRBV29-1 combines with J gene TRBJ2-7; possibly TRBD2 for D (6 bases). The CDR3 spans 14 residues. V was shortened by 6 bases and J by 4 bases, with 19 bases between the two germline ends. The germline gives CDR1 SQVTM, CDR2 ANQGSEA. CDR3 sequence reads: CSVKIAADGYEQYF. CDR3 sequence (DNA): TGCAGCGTAAAAATAGCGGCAGACGGGTACGAGCAGTACTTC.

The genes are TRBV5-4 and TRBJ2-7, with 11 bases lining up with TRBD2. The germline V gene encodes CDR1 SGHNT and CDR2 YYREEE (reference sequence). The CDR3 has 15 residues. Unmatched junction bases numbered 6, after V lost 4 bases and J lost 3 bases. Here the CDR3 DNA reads TGTGCCAGCAGCCTGGGGACTAGCGGAAACTACGAGCAGTACTTC. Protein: CASSLGTSGNYEQYF.

For the CDR3, the DNA is TGTGCCAGCAGTGCTGGGCGGGAGAGCTACGAGCAGTACTTC. The encoded protein is CASSAGRESYEQYF. The chain is built from TRBV2 and TRBJ2-7, with 7 bases lining up with TRBD2. This CDR3 contains 14 residues. Germline values: CDR1 SNHLY, CDR2 FYNNEI. The V gene end was trimmed by 4 bases and the J gene end by 3 bases; junction bases not matched to a gene: 6.

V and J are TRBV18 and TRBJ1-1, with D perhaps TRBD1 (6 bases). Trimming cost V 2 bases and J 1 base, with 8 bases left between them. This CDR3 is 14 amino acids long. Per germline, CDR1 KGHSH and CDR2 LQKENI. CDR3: CASSPGQWNTEAFF. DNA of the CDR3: TGTGCCAGCTCACCAGGACAGTGGAACACTGAAGCTTTCTTT.

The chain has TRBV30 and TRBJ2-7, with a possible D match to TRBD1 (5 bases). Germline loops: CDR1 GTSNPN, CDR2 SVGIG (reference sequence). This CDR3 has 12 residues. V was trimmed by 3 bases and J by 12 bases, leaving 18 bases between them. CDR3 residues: CAWSQQGAKGYF. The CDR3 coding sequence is TGTGCCTGGAGCCAGCAAGGGGCTAAGGGGTACTTC.

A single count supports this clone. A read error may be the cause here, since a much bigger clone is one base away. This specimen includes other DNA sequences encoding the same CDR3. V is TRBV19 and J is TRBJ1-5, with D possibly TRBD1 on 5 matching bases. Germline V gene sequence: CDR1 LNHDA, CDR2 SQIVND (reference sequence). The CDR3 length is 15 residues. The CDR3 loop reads CASSITGVSLQPQHF. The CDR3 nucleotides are TGTGCTAGTAGTATCACGGGGGTTTCTCTTCAGCCCCAGCATTTT.

CDR3 protein: CASSLAPGSNEQFF. CDR3 coding DNA: TGTGCCAGCAGCTTAGCGCCGGGATCCAATGAGCAGTTCTTC. The V and J genes are TRBV7-6 and TRBJ2-1; perhaps TRBD2 as D (5 bases). Germline assignment: CDR1 SGHVS and CDR2 FNYEAQ. Trimming shortened V by 0 bases and J by 6 bases, and 9 bases separated the two germline ends. The CDR3 has 14 amino acids.

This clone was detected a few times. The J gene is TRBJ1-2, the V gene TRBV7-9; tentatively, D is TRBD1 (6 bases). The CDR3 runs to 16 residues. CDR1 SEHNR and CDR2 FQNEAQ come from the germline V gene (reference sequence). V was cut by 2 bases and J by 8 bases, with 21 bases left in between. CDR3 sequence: CASSLSAGGGLVGYTF. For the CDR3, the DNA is TGTGCCAGCAGCTTATCGGCCGGGGGGGGGCTCGTGGGCTACACCTTC.

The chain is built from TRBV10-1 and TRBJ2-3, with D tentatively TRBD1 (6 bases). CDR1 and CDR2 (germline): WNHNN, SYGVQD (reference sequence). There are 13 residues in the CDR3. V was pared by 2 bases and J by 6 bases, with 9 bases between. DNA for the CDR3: TGCGCCAGCAGTGAGACACAGGGTGATACGCAGTATTTT. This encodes CASSETQGDTQYF.

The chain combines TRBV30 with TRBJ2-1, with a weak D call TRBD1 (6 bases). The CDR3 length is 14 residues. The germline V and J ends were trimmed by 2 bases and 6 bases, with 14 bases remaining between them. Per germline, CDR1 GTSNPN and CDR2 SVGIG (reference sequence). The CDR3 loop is CAWSHNRDSNEQFF. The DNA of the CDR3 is TGTGCCTGGAGTCACAACAGGGATAGCAATGAGCAGTTCTTC.

The CDR3 bases are TGTGCCAGCAGTCCGGACAGGGGGCAAGAGACCCAGTACTTC. Amino acid sequence: CASSPDRGQETQYF. This chain joins TRBV2 and TRBJ2-5, with 10 bases matching TRBD1. The CDR3 totals 14 residues. Germline V gene sequence: CDR1 SNHLY, CDR2 FYNNEI. V gave up 5 bases and J gave up 2 bases; unmatched junction bases: 2.